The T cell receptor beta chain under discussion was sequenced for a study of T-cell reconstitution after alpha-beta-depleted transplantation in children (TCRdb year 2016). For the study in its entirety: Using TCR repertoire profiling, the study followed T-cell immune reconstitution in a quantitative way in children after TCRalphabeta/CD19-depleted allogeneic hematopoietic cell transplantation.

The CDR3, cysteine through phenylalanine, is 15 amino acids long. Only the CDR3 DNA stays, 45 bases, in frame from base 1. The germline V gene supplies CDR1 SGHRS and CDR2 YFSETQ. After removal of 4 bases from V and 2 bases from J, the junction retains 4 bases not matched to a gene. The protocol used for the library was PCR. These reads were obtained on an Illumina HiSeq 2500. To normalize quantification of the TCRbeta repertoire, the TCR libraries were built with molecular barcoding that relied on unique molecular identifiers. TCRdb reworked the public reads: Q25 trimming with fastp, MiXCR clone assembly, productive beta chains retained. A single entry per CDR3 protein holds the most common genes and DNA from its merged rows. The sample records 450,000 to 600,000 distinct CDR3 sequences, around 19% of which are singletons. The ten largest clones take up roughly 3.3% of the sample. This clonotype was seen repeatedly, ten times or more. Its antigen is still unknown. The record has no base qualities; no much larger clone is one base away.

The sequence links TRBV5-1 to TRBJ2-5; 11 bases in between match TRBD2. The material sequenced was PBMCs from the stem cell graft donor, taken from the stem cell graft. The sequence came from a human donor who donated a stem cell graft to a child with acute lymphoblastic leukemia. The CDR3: CASSIGTSGQETQYF. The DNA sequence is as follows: TGCGCCAGCAGCATCGGGACTAGCGGACAAGAGACCCAGTACTTC.